This TCR beta chain was retrieved from a study of T cells expressing NK-cell markers. Study-level background: Sequencing of TCR beta repertoires drew on sorted CD3+CD56+NKG2C+, CD3+CD56+NKG2C- and CD3+CD56-NKG2C+ T cells. The authors sequenced eight donors, of whom seven were HCMV-seropositive and one was seronegative. Study-level points and caveats: About 1.0-7.5% of CD8+ T cells in more than 5 donors belonged to dominant NKG2C+ clonotypes. Dominance of the CD3+CD56-NKG2C+ fraction by these clonotypes also held in several donors.

Notes on this clonotype: Its matching antigen is unknown.

Germline loops: CDR1 SGHRS, CDR2 YFSETQ. CDR3 size: 13 residues. TCRdb re-called the 5' RACE reads; one entry per CDR3 protein, DNA not given. Here the sample table reports under 600,000 distinct CDR3 sequences. The rearrangement links TRBV5-1 to TRBJ1-2. Sequencing was performed on blood T cells: a sorted CD56 or NKG2C T cell subset, CD4+ or CD8+ T cells, or bulk PBMC T cells (not recorded which). The TCR was taken from a woman aged 45-65 years in good health. The CDR3 loop is CASSMVGSRGYTF.